This entry lists 21 T cell receptor beta chains sequenced from one sample in a study of blood T cell repertoires in COVID-19. TCRdb's copy holds only in-frame clones and misses some; the assay was immunoSEQ multiplex PCR. The sample contains under 300,000 clones, roughly 91% of which appear only once. Sequencing input: peripheral blood. These receptors were obtained from a man aged 25-40 years with COVID-19, enrolled during active disease.

The rearrangement uses TRBV9 and TRBJ1-2; maybe TRBD1 (5 bases). CDR3 length: 15 residues. Trimming pared 3 bases from V and 0 bases from J, leaving 12 bases between. CDR1 and CDR2 from the germline V gene are SGDLS and YYNGEE. CDR3 in amino acids: CASSAQEKTNYGYTF. CDR3 sequence (DNA): TGTGCCAGCAGCGCACAGGAAAAAACTAACTATGGCTACACCTTC.

The CDR3 DNA follows: TGTGCCAGCAGCGGCTGGACAGACTTAATCTATGGCTACACCTTC. Its protein product is CASSGWTDLIYGYTF. The chain has TRBV7-2 and TRBJ1-2; the D gene is possibly TRBD1 (6 bases). The CDR3 is 15 residues long. The germline V gene has CDR1 SGHTA and CDR2 FQGNSA. Trimming removed 5 bases at V and 4 bases at J, with 17 bases between. Based on the CDR3 plus reference TRBV7-2 and TRBJ1-2, the full variable domain is GAGVSQSPSNKVTEKGKDVELRCDPISGHTALYWYRQSLGQGLEFLIYFQGNSAPDKSGLPSDRFSAERTGGSVSTLTIQRTQQEDSAVYLCASSGWTDLIYGYTFGSGTRLTVV.

V gene TRBV7-7 combines with J gene TRBJ1-1, with 7 bases aligning to TRBD1. J was trimmed by 7 bases and V by 5 bases; bases with no gene match: 10. The CDR3 consists of 14 residues. The germline V gene has CDR1 SSHAT and CDR2 FNYEAQ (reference sequence). The CDR3 sequence: CASSPSLDRDEAFF. The CDR3 nucleotides are TGTGCCAGCAGCCCAAGCCTTGACAGGGATGAAGCTTTCTTT. The entire variable domain, with the rest obtained from reference TRBV7-7 and TRBJ1-1, is as follows: GAGVSQSPRYKVTKRGQDVTLRCDPISSHATLYWYQQALGQGPEFLTYFNYEAQPDKSGLPSDRFSAERPEGSISTLTIQRTEQRDSAMYRCASSPSLDRDEAFFGQGTRLTVV.

The chain employs TRBV7-9 and TRBJ1-5; no clear D. This CDR3 is 13 amino acids long. Trimming took 1 base from V and 5 from J, leaving 6 bases between them. Looked up from germline, CDR1 is SEHNR and CDR2 is FQNEAQ (reference sequence). CDR3 sequence (DNA): TGTGCCAGCAGCTTAGGGGCCGATCAGCCCCAGCATTTT. Protein sequence: CASSLGADQPQHF. The full variable domain, in which reference TRBV7-9 and TRBJ1-5 provide the parts outside the CDR3, is DTGVSQNPRHKITKRGQNVTFRCDPISEHNRLYWYRQTLGQGPEFLTYFQNEAQLEKSRLLSDRFSAERPKGSFSTLEIQRTEQGDSAMYLCASSLGADQPQHFGDGTRLSIL.

This chain connects TRBV5-4 to TRBJ2-7; the match to TRBD1 covers 9 bases. Germline V gives CDR1 SGHNT, CDR2 YYREEE (reference sequence). The V gene end was trimmed by 3 bases and the J gene end by 5 bases; junction bases not matched to a gene: 9. This CDR3 is 15 amino acids long. The CDR3 bases are TGTGCCAGCAGCTCACCCGGGACAGGGTTCAACGAGCAGTACTTC. Its protein is CASSSPGTGFNEQYF.

This clone was seen only once. The same CDR3 can be traced to other DNA sequences in this sample. DNA of the CDR3: TGCGCCAGCAGCCCCGGGACAGGGGGCACTGAAGCTTTCTTT. Translation: CASSPGTGGTEAFF. The rearrangement uses TRBV5-1 and TRBJ1-1; TRBD1 matches at 11 bases. This CDR3 has 14 amino acids. V was pared by 4 bases and J by 4 bases, with 3 bases of the junction left unmatched. Germline CDR1 is SGHRS and CDR2 is YFSETQ.

The chain links TRBV6-1 to TRBJ1-2; 10 bases are a match to TRBD1. Losses at the gene ends were 2 bases for V and 6 bases for J; bases not matched to a gene: 9. The germline gives CDR1 MNHNS, CDR2 SASEGT. This CDR3 spans 16 amino acids. For the CDR3, the DNA is TGTGCCAGCAGTGAACGAATTGGTGGGACAGGGGATGGCTACACCTTC. Protein product: CASSERIGGTGDGYTF.

The rearrangement uses TRBV7-9 and TRBJ2-1, with TRBD2 matching 7 bases. Trimming took 6 bases from V and 3 from J; bases not matched to a gene: 8. Per the germline V gene, CDR1 is SEHNR and CDR2 is FQNEAQ (reference sequence). This CDR3 has 15 amino acids. The CDR3: CASRSGDYYYNEQFF. The DNA of the CDR3 is TGTGCCAGCAGATCCGGGGACTATTACTACAATGAGCAGTTCTTC.

This chain's CDR3 is CASSLETGFGYGYTF. CDR3 DNA sequence: TGTGCCAGCAGCTTAGAGACAGGCTTCGGCTATGGCTACACCTTC. The rearrangement joins TRBV7-9 to TRBJ1-2; tentatively, D is TRBD1 (6 bases). V gave up 1 base and J gave up 4 bases, with 13 bases separating them. Germline CDR1 and CDR2: SEHNR and FQNEAQ (reference sequence). The CDR3 consists of 15 residues. Full variable domain (outside the CDR3, taken from reference TRBV7-9 and TRBJ1-2): DTGVSQNPRHKITKRGQNVTFRCDPISEHNRLYWYRQTLGQGPEFLTYFQNEAQLEKSRLLSDRFSAERPKGSFSTLEIQRTEQGDSAMYLCASSLETGFGYGYTFGSGTRLTVV.

This sequence joins TRBV6-5 and TRBJ1-5; perhaps TRBD1 as D (5 bases). CDR1 and CDR2 (germline): MNHEY, SVGAGI. Trimming pared 5 bases from V and 2 bases from J, leaving 13 bases between. CDR3 length: 15 amino acids. Written as DNA, the CDR3 is TGTGCCAGCAGTAGGCTTCAACAGGGCAATCAGCCCCAGCATTTT. The encoded protein is CASSRLQQGNQPQHF.

The rearrangement joins TRBV11-2 to TRBJ2-5; a possible D gene is TRBD1 (6 bases). V lost 0 bases, J lost 4 bases, and 21 bases lay in between. CDR1 SGHAT and CDR2 FQNNGV come from the germline V gene. The CDR3 covers 18 residues. CDR3 region: CASSLDRGKGKRGETQYF. As DNA, the CDR3 is TGTGCCAGCAGCTTAGACAGGGGAAAGGGAAAAAGAGGAGAGACCCAGTACTTC.

The genes are TRBV6-2 or TRBV6-3 and TRBJ2-7; D is ambiguous. V gave up 6 bases and J gave up 6 bases, with 6 bases separating them. CDR3 size: 10 residues. Germline-derived CDR1 and CDR2 are MNHEY and SVGEGT. For the CDR3, the DNA is TGTGCCAGCAGCTGGCCCGAGCAGTACTTC. It yields the protein CASSWPEQYF.

This chain uses TRBV25-1 with TRBJ1-1; no firm D call. The V gene's germline CDR1 is MGHDK and CDR2 SYGVNS. The CDR3 totals 14 residues. V was clipped by 0 bases and J by 5 bases, with 10 bases between them. CDR3: CASSEYPGRTEAFF. The CDR3 DNA is TGTGCCAGCAGTGAATATCCCGGGAGAACTGAAGCTTTCTTT. The entire variable domain, with the rest obtained from reference TRBV25-1 and TRBJ1-1, is as follows: EADIYQTPRYLVIGTGKKITLECSQTMGHDKMYWYQQDPGMELHLIHYSYGVNSTEKGDLSSESTVSRIRTEHFPLTLESARPSHTSQYLCASSEYPGRTEAFFGQGTRLTVV.

The J gene is TRBJ2-2, the V gene TRBV6-6; the D gene is possibly TRBD2 (6 bases). Per the germline V gene, CDR1 is MNHNY and CDR2 is SVGAGI (reference sequence). CDR3 length equals 15 residues. Between the trimmed V and J ends, which lost 6 bases and 8 bases, there was a span of 19 bases. CDR3 residues: CASRLPGLSSGELFF. CDR3 in DNA: TGTGCCAGCAGACTTCCGGGACTCTCGTCTGGGGAGCTGTTTTTT.

V and J are TRBV7-9 and TRBJ2-7; no clear D. Between the trimmed V and J ends, which lost 5 bases and 4 bases, there was a span of 18 bases. This CDR3 is built from 15 residues. Germline lookup yields CDR1 SEHNR and CDR2 FQNEAQ (reference sequence). In DNA, the CDR3 is TGTGCCAGCAGCCAAAAACGACGGGTTGGGTACGAGCAGTACTTC. Translated: CASSQKRRVGYEQYF.

This chain uses TRBV6-5 with TRBJ2-7; 10 bases line up with TRBD1. With 6 bases clipped from V and 6 bases from J, the junction kept 8 bases outside the gene matches. Germline V gene sequence: CDR1 MNHEY, CDR2 SVGAGI. This CDR3 is built from 14 residues. In nucleotides, the CDR3 is TGTGCCAGCAGGACTGACAGGGGGCGAGGCGAGCAGTACTTC. Its translation is CASRTDRGRGEQYF.

This clone was detected once. This rearrangement joins TRBV18 to TRBJ2-3, with a weak D call TRBD1 (5 bases). V lost 3 bases to trimming and J lost 5 bases, with 9 bases between them. The CDR3 is made up of 13 amino acids. Germline assignment: CDR1 KGHSH and CDR2 LQKENI. The CDR3 region is CASSPTAGDTQYF. The CDR3 nucleotides are TGTGCCAGCTCACCGACAGCTGGAGATACGCAGTATTTT. Full variable domain (outside the CDR3, taken from reference TRBV18 and TRBJ2-3): NAGVMQNPRHLVRRRGQEARLRCSPMKGHSHVYWYRQLPEEGLKFMVYLQKENIIDESGMPKERFSAEFPKEGPSILRIQQVVRGDSAAYFCASSPTAGDTQYFGPGTRLTVL.

This clone was recorded only once. This chain uses TRBV11-1 with TRBJ2-7; 9 bases agree with TRBD1. Germline CDR1 reads SGHAT; CDR2 reads FQDESV (reference sequence). V lost 6 bases to trimming and J lost 1 base; unmatched junction nucleotides: 7. CDR3 length: 15 amino acids. The CDR3 protein is CASRKSGTGSYEQYF. In nucleotides, the CDR3 is TGTGCCAGCAGAAAATCCGGGACAGGGTCCTACGAGCAGTACTTC.

The rearrangement links TRBV6-5 to TRBJ2-1, with a weak D call TRBD2 (5 bases). CDR1 and CDR2 from the germline V gene are MNHEY and SVGAGI. The CDR3 extends over 13 amino acids. The ends were cut back, 6 bases at V and 9 bases at J, with 15 bases in the middle. CDR3 loop: CASRPTRGTEQFF. CDR3 bases: TGTGCCAGCAGACCGACTCGGGGAACTGAGCAGTTCTTC.

The V and J genes are TRBV9 and TRBJ2-5; perhaps TRBD2 as D (5 bases). Germline values: CDR1 SGDLS, CDR2 YYNGEE. The CDR3 sequence is 14 residues long. The ends were cut back, 3 bases at V and 3 bases at J, with 12 bases in the middle. CDR3 bases: TGTGCCAGCAGCGCGTACGACGGGGAAGAGACCCAGTACTTC. Translating gives CASSAYDGEETQYF.

The J gene is TRBJ2-7, the V gene TRBV15; D may be TRBD2 (6 bases). The length of the CDR3 is 12 residues. Germline lookup yields CDR1 LNHNV and CDR2 YYDKDF (reference sequence). Trimming took off 0 bases at V and 10 bases at J, with 10 bases between the two ends. DNA for the CDR3: TGTGCCACCAGCAGAGATTGGGGGGATCAGTACTTC. Protein product: CATSRDWGDQYF.